The subject of this entry is one TCR beta chain. Its binding antigen is unknown. Per-nucleotide qualities are absent, and no much larger clonotype sits a single base away. These data come from a study of PD-1 blockade in classical Hodgkin lymphoma (dated by TCRdb to 2018 to 2021). About the full investigation: Nivolumab dosing was 3 mg/kg intravenously every 2 weeks, continuing until either disease progression or unacceptable toxicity. A peripheral blood immune signature of response to PD-1 blockade in classical Hodgkin lymphoma was defined using TCR beta sequencing and CyTOF.

The Qiagen DNeasy kit was used to extract genomic DNA from unsorted PBMCs and from the negatively selected CD4+ and CD8+ fractions. TCR beta CDR3 regions were subjected to amplification by immunoSEQ multiplex PCR with primers that anneal to V and J segments. A synthetic immune receptor repertoire was used to minimize amplification bias, and remaining bias was computationally removed after sequencing. The original pipeline was this. Custom Python scripts were used to quantify repertoire diversity as the Shannon entropy index. Unsorted, CD4+ and CD8+ repertoires were analyzed separately, except for combined analyses in which CD4+ and CD8+ sequences were merged in silico. A clone was considered expanded if an increase in frequency of at least 2-fold after treatment relative to C1D1 was found, and a pseudocount of 0.5 was applied to clones undetected at baseline. Singleton clones were defined as clones with 0 or 1 copy at C1D1, and non-singleton clones were defined as clones with 2 or more copies. Clones expanded in unsorted samples were labelled as CD4+, CD8+ or unknown by matching protein sequences in sorted samples from the same patient. Diversity changes from C1D1 to C4D1 were tested in paired samples using Wilcoxon tests. Here the immuneACCESS table is served through TCRdb, limited to in-frame sequences with V and J called. Missing clones are a known gap in these copies; in checked studies unresolved V genes cover under half, and the rest lacks a known reason. The V and J calls and clone size come from that table; D and trimming were worked out from the DNA. This sample holds some 38,000 clones; approximately 82% were observed only once. Jointly, the top ten make up approximately 15% of the sample.

On the study overall, not on this receptor specifically: By C4D1, a significant rise was seen in CD4+ TCR diversity but not in CD8+ TCR diversity (p=0.0027 vs p=0.16), and the rise was most apparent among complete responders (p=0.02). The study was restricted to a single clinical trial cohort, and the causes of repertoire differences, possibly disease activity or prior therapy, were left undefined. Newly diagnosed patients were reported to have lower baseline TCR diversity than healthy donors, and relapsed/refractory patients were reported to have lower baseline TCR diversity still. Among trial patients, those achieving complete response had baseline diversity similar to that of newly diagnosed patients, while diversity was significantly lower in partial responders and progressors. Diversity was lower in patients who began nivolumab less than 1 year after ASCT, so these patients were left out of later analyses to avoid confounding by immune reconstitution.

The CDR3 holds 15 amino acids from the cysteine to the phenylalanine. Just CDR3 DNA is preserved here, 45 bases in frame from base 1. Trimming at the junction amounts to 6 bases on V and 7 bases on J, and the germline ends lie 21 bases apart. CDR1 and CDR2 (SNHLY, FYNNEI) derive from the germline V gene. The intended sense of this specimen's time point label: cycle 2 day 1 (C2D1) of nivolumab. All trial patients had relapsed after autologous stem cell transplantation, with cohorts A, B and C differing in prior brentuximab vedotin exposure. A total of around 59 patients with relapsed/refractory classical Hodgkin lymphoma made up the trial cohort, and each patient's best overall response was complete response, partial response or progressive disease. In the multi-cohort phase II CheckMate 205 trial, trial patients received single-agent nivolumab. An independent review committee assessed best overall response by applying the 2007 International Working Group response criteria. PBMCs from the trial were collected at three points: immediately before nivolumab initiation (C1D1), and during therapy at cycle 2 day 1 and cycle 4 day 1. Peripheral blood was collected in 8 mL Vacutainer Cell Preparation Tubes, from which PBMCs were isolated by centrifugation and then cryopreserved.

This material consisted of peripheral blood mononuclear cells (PBMCs), taken before the second cycle of nivolumab. The chain links TRBV2 with TRBJ2-5, with TRBD2 tentatively as D gene (7 bases match). This sequence was found in a human donor with classical Hodgkin lymphoma. This receptor has the CDR3 CASSPRGGPPRTQYF. The nucleotide sequence reads TGTGCCAGCAGCCCAAGGGGGGGACCCCCAAGGACCCAGTACTTC. Here the CDR3 is joined to the reference TRBV2 and TRBJ2-5 genes, and the full variable domain is: EPEVTQTPSHQVTQMGQEVILRCVPISNHLYFYWYRQILGQKVEFLVSFYNNEISEKSEIFDDQFSVERPDGSNFTLKIRSTKLEDSAMYFCASSPRGGPPRTQYFGPGTRLLVL.